The rows below give T cell receptor beta chains drawn from one sample of a study of shared clonotypes between healthy human individuals. Produced via immunoSEQ multiplex PCR; TCRdb's table is partial and in-frame only. The top ten hold approximately 0.37% of the sample, which has 2 million to 3 million clones, more than 85% seen once. The material sequenced was naive CD4+ T cells from PBMCs. The receptors were gathered from a man younger than 35 in good health. Some clones in this sample may be carry-over from other donors' samples. CDR3s include the opening cysteine and the closing phenylalanine or tryptophan. Clone sizes are given selectively: once, few, many, or a class where the clone is expanded.

clone_size: .
v_call: TRBV19
j_call: TRBJ1-1
cdr3_aa: CASSRRTEAFF

clone_size: .
v_call: TRBV5-1
j_call: TRBJ2-3
cdr3_aa: CASSLAEATDTQYF

clone_size: .
v_call: TRBV27
j_call: TRBJ1-2
cdr3_aa: CASSLRGAGFGYTF

clone_size: .
v_call: TRBV5-1
j_call: TRBJ2-7
cdr3_aa: CASSLETGGEQYF

clone_size: .
v_call: TRBV11-2
j_call: TRBJ1-1
cdr3_aa: CASSPDRGWAEAFF

clone_size: .
v_call: TRBV5-6
j_call: TRBJ2-7
cdr3_aa: CASSPRGAARGEQYF

clone_size: .
v_call: TRBV4-1
j_call: TRBJ2-3
cdr3_aa: CASSPRERGTDTQYF

clone_size: .
v_call: TRBV28
j_call: TRBJ1-3
cdr3_aa: CASSFVDTPRNTIYF

clone_size: once
v_call: TRBV29-1
j_call: TRBJ2-5
cdr3_aa: CSGRQLETQYF

clone_size: few
v_call: TRBV7-6
j_call: TRBJ2-2
cdr3_aa: CASSLERTGELFF

clone_size: once
v_call: TRBV6-6
j_call: TRBJ2-2
cdr3_aa: CASSPRPNTGELFF

clone_size: .
v_call: TRBV5-4
j_call: TRBJ2-2
cdr3_aa: CASSLVVSGELFF

clone_size: .
v_call: TRBV7-3
j_call: TRBJ2-1
cdr3_aa: CASSLSRELHNEQFF

clone_size: .
v_call: TRBV5-1
j_call: TRBJ2-1
cdr3_aa: CASSWGLWSYNEQFF

clone_size: .
v_call: TRBV7-2
j_call: TRBJ1-3
cdr3_aa: CASSLVPGGAGNTIYF

clone_size: .
v_call: TRBV27
j_call: TRBJ1-5
cdr3_aa: CASSRGVPPQPQHF

clone_size: .
v_call: TRBV18
j_call: TRBJ2-2
cdr3_aa: CASSSSSGRQAGELFF

clone_size: .
v_call: TRBV28
j_call: TRBJ1-3
cdr3_aa: CASSLLGVTGNTIYF

clone_size: once
v_call: TRBV28
j_call: TRBJ1-2
cdr3_aa: CASSLSGYGYTF

clone_size: .
v_call: TRBV2
j_call: TRBJ1-5
cdr3_aa: CASKRQGLGPQHF

clone_size: few
v_call: TRBV20-1
j_call: TRBJ2-5
cdr3_aa: CSGDKRETQYF

clone_size: once
v_call: TRBV2
j_call: TRBJ2-7
cdr3_aa: CASVNRYYEQYF

clone_size: .
v_call: TRBV7-3
j_call: TRBJ1-2
cdr3_aa: CASSLTAGTGVRGYTF

clone_size: .
v_call: TRBV5-1
j_call: TRBJ2-7
cdr3_aa: CASSPPGGSTEQYF

clone_size: .
v_call: TRBV5-1
j_call: TRBJ2-7
cdr3_aa: CASSLASQAGPIRQYF

clone_size: .
v_call: TRBV11-2
j_call: TRBJ2-3
cdr3_aa: CASSSRLAGTTDTQYF

clone_size: .
v_call: TRBV27
j_call: TRBJ2-7
cdr3_aa: CASSLAGTGRSEQYF

clone_size: .
v_call: TRBV4-3
j_call: TRBJ2-7
cdr3_aa: CASSQDPTGRGGYEQYF

clone_size: .
v_call: TRBV7-2
j_call: TRBJ2-2
cdr3_aa: CASSYSSTGNTGELFF

clone_size: .
v_call: TRBV27
j_call: TRBJ2-7
cdr3_aa: CASSLLGADYEQYF

clone_size: few
v_call: TRBV9
j_call: TRBJ1-1
cdr3_aa: CASSVLPQGGAFF

clone_size: .
v_call: TRBV29-1
j_call: TRBJ2-3
cdr3_aa: CSVQRTSGGADTQYF

clone_size: .
v_call: TRBV2
j_call: TRBJ2-5
cdr3_aa: CASGSGTGETQYF

clone_size: .
v_call: TRBV5-4
j_call: TRBJ2-3
cdr3_aa: CASSSLGGGTLSTDTQYF

clone_size: once
v_call: TRBV5-6
j_call: TRBJ1-6
cdr3_aa: CASSLYRSQTYNSPLHF